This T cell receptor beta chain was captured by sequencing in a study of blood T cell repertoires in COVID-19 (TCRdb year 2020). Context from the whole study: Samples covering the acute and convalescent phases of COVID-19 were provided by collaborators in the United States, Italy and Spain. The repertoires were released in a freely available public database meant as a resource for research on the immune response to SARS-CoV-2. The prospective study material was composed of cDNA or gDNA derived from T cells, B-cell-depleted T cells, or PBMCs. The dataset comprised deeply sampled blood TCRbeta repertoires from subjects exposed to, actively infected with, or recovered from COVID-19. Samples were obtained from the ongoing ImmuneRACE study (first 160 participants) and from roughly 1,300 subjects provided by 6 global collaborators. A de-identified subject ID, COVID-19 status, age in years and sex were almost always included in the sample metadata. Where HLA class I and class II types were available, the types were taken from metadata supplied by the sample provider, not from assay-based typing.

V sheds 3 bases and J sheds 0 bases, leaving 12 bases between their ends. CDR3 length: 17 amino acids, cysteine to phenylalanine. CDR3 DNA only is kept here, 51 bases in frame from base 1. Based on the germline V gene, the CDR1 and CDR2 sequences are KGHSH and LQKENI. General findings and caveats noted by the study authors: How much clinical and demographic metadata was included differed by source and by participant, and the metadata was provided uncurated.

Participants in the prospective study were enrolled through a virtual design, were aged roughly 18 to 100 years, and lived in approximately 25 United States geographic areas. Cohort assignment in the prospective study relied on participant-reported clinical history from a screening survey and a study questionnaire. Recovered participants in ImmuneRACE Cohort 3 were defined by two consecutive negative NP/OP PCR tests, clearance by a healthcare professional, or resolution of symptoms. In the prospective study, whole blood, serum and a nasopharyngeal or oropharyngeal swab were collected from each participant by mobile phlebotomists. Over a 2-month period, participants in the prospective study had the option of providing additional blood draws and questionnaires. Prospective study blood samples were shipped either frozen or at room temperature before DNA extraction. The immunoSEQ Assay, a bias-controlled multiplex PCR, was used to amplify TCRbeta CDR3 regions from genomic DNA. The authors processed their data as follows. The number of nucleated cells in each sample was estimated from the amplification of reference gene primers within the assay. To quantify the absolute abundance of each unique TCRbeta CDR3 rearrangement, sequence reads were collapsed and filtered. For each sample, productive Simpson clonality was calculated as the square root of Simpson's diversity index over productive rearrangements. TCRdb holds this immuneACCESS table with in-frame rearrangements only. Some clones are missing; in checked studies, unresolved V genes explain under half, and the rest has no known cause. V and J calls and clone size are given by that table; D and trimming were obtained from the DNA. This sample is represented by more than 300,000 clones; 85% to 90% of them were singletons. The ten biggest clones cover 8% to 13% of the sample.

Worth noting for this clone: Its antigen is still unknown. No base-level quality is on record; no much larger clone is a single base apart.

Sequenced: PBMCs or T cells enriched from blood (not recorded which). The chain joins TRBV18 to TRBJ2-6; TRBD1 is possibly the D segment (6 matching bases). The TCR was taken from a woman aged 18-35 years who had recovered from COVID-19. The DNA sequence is TGTGCCAGCTCACCGGGGGACACCCGCTCTGGGGCCAACGTCCTGACTTTC. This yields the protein CASSPGDTRSGANVLTF.